Shown below are 10 T cell receptor beta chains from a single sample sequenced in a study of blood T cells in healthy people across ages. Primed by a sample-barcoded 5' primer and a J-beta primer mix, a second PCR proceeded for about 6 to 12 cycles. TCRdb fed the 5' RACE reads into MiXCR, producing one record per CDR3 protein. The sample lists about 840,000 distinct CDR3 sequences, 25% to 30% occurring once. This sample also belongs to another study, concerning T cells of mothers and their children.

Sequencing was performed on blood. The receptors shown here come from a middle-aged woman in good health.

The genes are TRBV20-1 and TRBJ2-3, with 14 nucleotides matching TRBD2. Germline V gene data show CDR1 as DFQATT and CDR2 as SNEGSKA (reference sequence). This CDR3 has 15 residues. The J segment lost 9 bases and the V segment lost 1 base, leaving 6 bases of the junction unmatched. CDR3 residues: CSARAGLAGAETQYF. The CDR3 DNA reads TGCAGTGCTAGAGCGGGACTAGCGGGGGCTGAAACGCAGTATTTT.

Many counts were recorded for this clonotype. The chain employs TRBV5-1 and TRBJ1-2, with 9 bases that match TRBD1. The length of the CDR3 is 13 residues. Germline loops: CDR1 SGHRS, CDR2 YFSETQ. V lost 4 bases and J lost 7; bases outside the gene matches: 5. The CDR3 spells CASSIDRGVGYTF. CDR3 DNA: TGCGCCAGCAGCATCGACAGGGGGGTTGGCTACACCTTC. Based on the CDR3 plus reference TRBV5-1 and TRBJ1-2, the full variable domain is KAGVTQTPRYLIKTRGQQVTLSCSPISGHRSVSWYQQTPGQGLQFLFEYFSETQRNKGNFPGRFSGRQFSNSRSEMNVSTLELGDSALYLCASSIDRGVGYTFGSGTRLTVV.

The chain employs TRBV3-1 and TRBJ1-3; 9 positions match TRBD1. Looked up from germline, CDR1 is LGHDT and CDR2 is YNNKEL (reference sequence). V lost 0 bases to trimming and J lost 2 bases; unmatched junction nucleotides: 2. The CDR3 consists of 16 residues. The CDR3 nucleotides read TGTGCCAGCAGCCAAGATCGGACAGGGGCTGGAAACACCATATATTTT. This encodes CASSQDRTGAGNTIYF.

The chain links TRBV12-3 or TRBV12-4 to TRBJ1-6; D is undetermined. CDR3 size: 13 residues. V was trimmed by 4 bases and J by 7 bases, leaving 8 bases between them. The CDR3 DNA reads as TGTGCCAGCAGTTCATCGGAGAATTCACCCCTCCACTTT. Amino acid sequence: CASSSSENSPLHF.

The genes are TRBV29-1 and TRBJ2-1, with TRBD2 as a possible D gene (6 bases). Germline loops: CDR1 SQVTM, CDR2 ANQGSEA. The CDR3 has 14 amino acids. Trimming stripped 5 bases from V and 4 bases from J, with 15 bases between. CDR3: CSVLASAYYNEQFF. The CDR3 DNA reads TGCAGCGTTCTGGCTAGCGCATATTACAATGAGCAGTTCTTC.

The chain combines TRBV12-3 or TRBV12-4 with TRBJ2-3; D tentatively fits TRBD1 or TRBD2 (6 bases each). This CDR3 is built from 16 residues. Trimming took 5 bases from V and 2 from J, leaving 17 bases between them. The CDR3 region is CASSPEGELITDTQYF. The DNA for the CDR3 is TGTGCCAGCAGTCCGGAGGGGGAACTTATCACAGATACGCAGTATTTT.

The chain couples TRBV7-2 to TRBJ1-1, with D perhaps matching TRBD1 (5 bases). V gave up 2 bases and J gave up 11 bases, with 15 bases separating them. Germline V CDR1 and CDR2: SGHTA, FQGNSA. The CDR3 length is 13 residues. The CDR3 protein is CASSLQGRSTAFF. The CDR3 DNA reads TGTGCCAGCAGCTTACAGGGTCGAAGTACGGCTTTCTTT. The full variable domain, in which reference TRBV7-2 and TRBJ1-1 provide the parts outside the CDR3, is GAGVSQSPSNKVTEKGKDVELRCDPISGHTALYWYRQSLGQGLEFLIYFQGNSAPDKSGLPSDRFSAERTGGSVSTLTIQRTQQEDSAVYLCASSLQGRSTAFFGQGTRLTVV.

The V and J genes are TRBV5-6 and TRBJ1-2, with 7 bases that match TRBD1. The germline V gene has CDR1 SGHDT and CDR2 YYEEEE. V was clipped by 6 bases and J by 5 bases; unmatched bases: 10. The CDR3 has 14 residues. CDR3 nucleotide sequence: TGTGCCAGCACCCGTGACGGGACAGCATATGGCTACACCTTC. Amino acids: CASTRDGTAYGYTF.

This clonotype has a handful of counts. The rearrangement joins TRBV25-1 to TRBJ1-4; no clear D gene. The CDR3 is 14 amino acids. V shed 5 bases and J shed 4 bases, with 11 bases lying between them. CDR1 and CDR2 (germline): MGHDK, SYGVNS. CDR3 in amino acids: CASSPDWGNEKLFF. Written as DNA, the CDR3 is TGTGCCAGCAGTCCTGACTGGGGTAATGAAAAACTGTTTTTT.

This clonotype was detected only once. Here the CDR3 reads CASSASGGVVGIQYF. CDR3 bases: TGTGCCAGTAGTGCATCAGGGGGCGTGGTGGGCATTCAGTACTTC. The V call is TRBV19, the J call TRBJ2-4, with 8 bases aligning to TRBD1. Germline loops: CDR1 LNHDA, CDR2 SQIVND (reference sequence). The CDR3 runs 15 residues. V lost 5 bases to trimming and J lost 9 bases; unmatched junction nucleotides: 12.